This T cell receptor beta chain was identified in a study of regulatory T cells in long-lasting Graves disease. Study-level points and caveats: Among the persistent patients, 2,741 public clonotypes were shared, more than the roughly 970 shared among new patients. Newly diagnosed patients had higher TCR diversity than persistent Graves' patients did. Persistent disease exhibited a predilection for TRBV28, TRBJ1-2 and TRBJ2-5.

The germline V gene encodes CDR1 SGHVS and CDR2 FNYEAQ. This CDR3 spans 14 amino acids. Described time point: newly diagnosed GD, antithyroid drugs for less than 3 months. The TCR library was made from RNA extracted from PBMCs. Peripheral blood, at nine milliliters, went into EDTA tubes. Arm-PCR with iRepertoire HTBI primers amplified the CDR3 regions for these TCR beta libraries. TCRdb re-called the multiplex PCR reads through MiXCR, storing one row per CDR3 protein. The sample has hundreds of thousands of distinct CDR3 sequences; 15% to 20% are singletons. In its sample, this clonotype was seen many times. Its antigen remains unknown. The junction departs from germline at one end; a sequencing error may be responsible.

The chain links TRBV7-6 to TRBJ1-1; D may be TRBD1 (6 bases). This sequence was found in a female donor with Graves disease. The sequencing used peripheral blood mononuclear cells (PBMCs), collected at new diagnosis, from a patient treated with antithyroid drugs. The CDR3 region is CASSLGQGNTEASF. CDR3 DNA sequence: TGTGCCAGCAGCCTGGGGCAGGGGAACACTGAAGCTTCCTTT. The full variable domain, its missing parts supplied by reference TRBV7-6 and TRBJ1-1, is GAGVSQSPRYKVTKRGQDVALRCDPISGHVSLYWYRQALGQGPEFLTYFNYEAQQDKSGLPNDRFSAERPEGSISTLTIQRTEQRDSAMYRCASSLGQGNTEASFGQGTRLTVV.